These T cell receptor beta chains were read from a single sample in a study of identical twins. Each CDR3 protein gets one entry after TCRdb re-called the 5' RACE reads with MiXCR. The sample carries 200,000 to 250,000 distinct CDR3 sequences, around 7% recorded once. The same sample was also used in a study of yellow fever vaccine responses in identical twins.

Sequencing was done on a sample of memory (CD45RO+) T cells sorted from blood. The receptors originated from a woman aged 18-29 years in good health. Each CDR3 is given with its conserved first and last residue. D genes are given only for firm matches. Size is omitted from some rows. Given values are once, few, many or a class for expanded clones.

j_gene | abundance | d_gene | v_gene | CDR3aa | CDR3nt
TRBJ2-3 | many | . | TRBV20-1 | CSARDLSLVDTQYF | TGCAGTGCTAGAGATCTTAGCCTAGTTGATACGCAGTATTTT
TRBJ1-2 | . | . | TRBV27 | CASSIRGEGLGGYTF | TGTGCCAGCAGTATCCGAGGGGAAGGTCTGGGTGGCTACACCTTC
TRBJ2-1 | . | . | TRBV5-1 | CASSSPGTSKRFF | TGCGCCAGCAGCTCCCCCGGGACTTCAAAACGGTTCTTC
TRBJ1-5 | . | . | TRBV12-3/TRBV12-4 | CASSLRVGAGQPQHF | TGTGCCAGCAGTTTACGTGTCGGGGCGGGACAGCCCCAGCATTTT
TRBJ2-5 | many | . | TRBV5-6 | CASSLQGTAETQYF | TGTGCCAGCAGCCTCCAAGGGACGGCCGAGACCCAGTACTTC
TRBJ2-3 | . | TRBD1 | TRBV12-3/TRBV12-4 | CASSRGQGGDTDTQYF | TGTGCCAGCAGTCGCGGACAGGGTGGGGACACAGATACGCAGTATTTT
TRBJ1-2 | many | . | TRBV14 | CASSQLAHTRDYGYTF | TGTGCCAGCAGCCAACTGGCGCATACACGGGACTATGGCTACACCTTC
TRBJ2-3 | . | TRBD2 | TRBV3-1 | CASSPAGLDPSTDTQYF | TGTGCCAGCAGCCCCGCGGGACTAGATCCGAGCACAGATACGCAGTATTTT
TRBJ2-5 | . | TRBD2 | TRBV28 | CASSLGTSEETQYF | TGTGCCAGCAGCCTCGGGACTAGTGAAGAGACCCAGTACTTC
TRBJ2-1 | many | TRBD1 | TRBV29-1 | CSETTGGNEQFF | TGCAGCGAAACGACAGGGGGCAATGAGCAGTTCTTC
TRBJ1-1 | many | . | TRBV4-1 | CASSQASLNTEAFF | TGCGCCAGCAGCCAAGCATCACTGAACACTGAAGCTTTCTTT
TRBJ2-3 | many | . | TRBV20-1 | CSAHQPAHDTQYF | TGCAGTGCACATCAGCCGGCCCACGATACGCAGTATTTT
TRBJ2-6 | . | . | TRBV18 | CASSPPKTGLTGANVLTF | TGTGCCAGCTCACCGCCGAAGACAGGACTGACTGGGGCCAACGTCCTGACTTTC
TRBJ2-3 | many | . | TRBV2 | CASSVGSIITDTQYF | TGTGCCAGCAGTGTGGGCAGTATTATAACAGATACGCAGTATTTT
TRBJ1-5 | . | . | TRBV5-5 | CASSLAESNQPQHF | TGTGCCAGCAGCTTGGCGGAGAGCAATCAGCCCCAGCATTTT
TRBJ2-7 | many | . | TRBV5-1 | CASSLGGTGTYEQYF | TGCGCCAGCAGCTTGGGGGGAACGGGGACCTACGAGCAGTACTTC
TRBJ2-1 | . | . | TRBV19 | CASSMGGAYNEQFF | TGTGCCAGTAGTATGGGGGGAGCCTACAATGAGCAGTTCTTC
TRBJ2-2 | . | . | TRBV5-1 | CASSWGPAPNTGELFF | TGCGCCAGCAGCTGGGGTCCGGCCCCGAACACCGGGGAGCTGTTTTTT
TRBJ1-2 | . | . | TRBV7-8 | CASSLASRLGYTF | TGTGCCAGCAGCTTAGCGAGTCGTCTTGGCTACACCTTC
TRBJ1-5 | few | . | TRBV5-1 | CASSSGGAEQPQHF | TGCGCCAGCAGCTCCGGGGGCGCGGAACAGCCCCAGCATTTT
TRBJ1-1 | . | . | TRBV12-3/TRBV12-4 | CASGTGGLNTEAFF | TGTGCCAGCGGCACGGGGGGGTTGAACACTGAAGCTTTCTTT
TRBJ2-5 | few | TRBD2 | TRBV7-9 | CASSPRTSGSMAQYF | TGTGCCAGCAGCCCACGGACTAGCGGGAGTATGGCCCAGTACTTC
TRBJ2-1 | . | TRBD2 | TRBV20-1 | CSAPTSGSSYNEQFF | TGCAGTGCTCCGACTAGCGGGAGCTCCTACAATGAGCAGTTCTTC
TRBJ2-5 | . | . | TRBV7-2 | CASSLVGVTQYF | TGTGCCAGCAGCTTAGTGGGGGTGACCCAGTACTTC
TRBJ2-1 | few | . | TRBV6-2/TRBV6-3 | CAINPRGTYNEQFF | TGTGCGATAAATCCGAGGGGGACCTACAATGAGCAGTTCTTC
TRBJ2-1 | many | . | TRBV10-3 | CAISLLGGSYNEQFF | TGTGCCATCAGCCTCCTAGGGGGCTCCTACAATGAGCAGTTCTTC
TRBJ2-1 | many | TRBD1 | TRBV9 | CASGKDRVPNEQFF | TGTGCCAGCGGAAAAGACAGGGTTCCAAATGAGCAGTTCTTC
TRBJ2-1 | many | TRBD2 | TRBV2 | CASPPPLAGTLLNNEQFF | TGTGCCAGCCCCCCTCCCCTAGCGGGAACCCTACTCAACAATGAGCAGTTCTTC
TRBJ1-5 | few | . | TRBV7-6 | CASSLTAHSNQPQHF | TGTGCCAGCAGCTTGACAGCTCATAGCAATCAGCCCCAGCATTTT
TRBJ1-1 | few | . | TRBV2 | CASGTLYTEAFF | TGTGCCAGCGGGACACTATACACTGAAGCTTTCTTT
TRBJ2-2 | . | TRBD2 | TRBV29-1 | CSVAGRAYGELFF | TGCAGCGTTGCCGGGAGGGCCTACGGGGAGCTGTTTTTT
TRBJ2-3 | . | TRBD2 | TRBV20-1 | CSAHSRLALSTDTQYF | TGCAGTGCCCACTCCAGACTAGCGTTAAGCACAGATACGCAGTATTTT
TRBJ2-1 | few | TRBD1 | TRBV3-1 | CASSQGQGAGDEQFF | TGTGCCAGCAGCCAGGGACAGGGGGCTGGCGATGAGCAGTTCTTC